This is a list of T cell receptor beta chains from one sample in a study of T cells in Graves' hyperthyroidism and ophthalmopathy. Each CDR3 protein gets one entry after TCRdb re-called the multiplex PCR reads with MiXCR. This sample has about 600,000 distinct CDR3 sequences, with 12% to 15% found just once. The specimen sequenced was blood. The receptors originated from a young woman with Graves' ophthalmopathy. CDR3s leave out the opening cysteine and the closing phenylalanine or tryptophan.

v_call cdr3_aa
TRBV3-1 ASSPLYDLNEQF
TRBV6-5 ASSYVGSGANVLT
TRBV10-3 AISESWKEKLF
TRBV10-3 AISEDSGSYEQY
TRBV6-5 ASSYSAQASGRVDEQF
TRBV4-3 ASSRDRARGYT
TRBV6-5 ASSYGSGGYEQY
TRBV4-1 ASREFGGNEKLF
TRBV19 ASSSGQGDGYT
TRBV7-9 ASSLRSHWEEQY
TRBV20-1 SARERARGQGFLYGYT